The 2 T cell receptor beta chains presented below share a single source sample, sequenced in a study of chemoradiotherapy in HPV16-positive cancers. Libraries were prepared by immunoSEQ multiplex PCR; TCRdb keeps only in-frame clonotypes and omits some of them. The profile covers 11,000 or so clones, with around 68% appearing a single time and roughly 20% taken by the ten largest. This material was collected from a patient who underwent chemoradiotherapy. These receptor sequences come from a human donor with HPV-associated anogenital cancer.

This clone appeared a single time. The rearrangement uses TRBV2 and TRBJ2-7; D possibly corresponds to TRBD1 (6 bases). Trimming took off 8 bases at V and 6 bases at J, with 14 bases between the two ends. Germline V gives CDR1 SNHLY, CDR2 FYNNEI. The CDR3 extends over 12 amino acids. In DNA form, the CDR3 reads TGTGCCAGCCTTACAGGGTCGGGCGAGCAGTACTTC. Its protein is CASLTGSGEQYF.

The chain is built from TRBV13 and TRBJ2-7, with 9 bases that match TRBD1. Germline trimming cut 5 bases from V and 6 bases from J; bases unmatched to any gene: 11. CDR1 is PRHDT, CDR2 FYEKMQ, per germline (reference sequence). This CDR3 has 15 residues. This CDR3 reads CASSTRTGDKFEQYF. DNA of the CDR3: TGTGCCAGCAGCACCCGGACAGGGGACAAATTCGAGCAGTACTTC.